This entry lists 27 T cell receptor beta chains sequenced from one sample in a study of cytomegalovirus exposure and HLA in healthy donors. PCR used 60 Vbeta primers and 13 Jbeta primers. TCRdb's table, derived via immunoSEQ multiplex PCR, lists solely in-frame clones and lacks some. The table lists roughly 110,000 clones, 82% of them singletons, with roughly 2.6% in the top ten. Sample: PBMCs. These receptor sequences come from a young man in good health and CMV-seropositive.

The V call is TRBV9, the J call TRBJ2-1, with 10 bases identical to TRBD2. CDR1 and CDR2 from the germline V gene are SGDLS and YYNGEE. The CDR3 contains 16 residues. The V and J ends lost 3 bases and 6 bases, in that order; junction bases with no gene match: 9. CDR3 protein: CASSADLAGGFNEQFF. CDR3 nucleotide sequence: TGTGCCAGCAGCGCCGACTTAGCGGGGGGCTTCAATGAGCAGTTCTTC.

The chain is built from TRBV18 and TRBJ1-2; 7 positions match TRBD1. The V segment lost 4 bases and the J segment 4 bases; nucleotides outside the gene matches: 6. Germline V gene lookup returns CDR1 KGHSH and CDR2 LQKENI. This CDR3 has 14 residues. The CDR3 is CASSQGAEGYGYTF. DNA of the CDR3: TGTGCCAGCTCACAGGGGGCAGAAGGCTATGGCTACACCTTC.

This clone was seen more than once but under ten times. The chain carries TRBV19 and TRBJ2-1; a weak D match, TRBD2 (5 bases). Germline V lookup: CDR1 LNHDA, CDR2 SQIVND (reference sequence). V was clipped by 3 bases and J by 8 bases, with 14 bases between them. The CDR3 length is 14 residues. The CDR3 coding sequence is TGTGCCAGTAGTATTCAAAGAGGGTTAGATGAGCAGTTCTTC. Translated, it gives CASSIQRGLDEQFF. Filled out from reference TRBV19 and TRBJ2-1, the complete variable domain reads DGGITQSPKYLFRKEGQNVTLSCEQNLNHDAMYWYRQDPGQGLRLIYYSQIVNDFQKGDIAEGYSVSREKKESFPLTVTSAQKNPTAFYLCASSIQRGLDEQFFGPGTRLTVL.

V usage is TRBV6-6 and J usage is TRBJ2-7; tentatively, D is TRBD1 (6 bases). The CDR3 is made up of 12 amino acids. Trimming took off 5 bases at V and 4 bases at J, with 9 bases between the two ends. The germline CDR1 and CDR2 sequences are MNHNY and SVGAGI (reference sequence). DNA for the CDR3: TGTGCCAGCAGTACGCAGGGGTACGAGCAGTACTTC. Translation gives CASSTQGYEQYF.

The chain combines TRBV7-9 with TRBJ2-2; D is ambiguous. Per germline, CDR1 SEHNR and CDR2 FQNEAQ (reference sequence). The CDR3 spans 15 residues. V gave up 1 base and J gave up 1 base, with 7 bases separating them. This CDR3 reads CASSLETVNTGELFF. The CDR3 DNA reads TGTGCCAGCAGCTTAGAAACGGTGAACACCGGGGAGCTGTTTTTT.

The chain uses TRBV18 and TRBJ2-5; D remains unclear. The V end was cut by 4 bases, the J end by 1 base, with 7 bases between. The germline V gene encodes CDR1 KGHSH and CDR2 LQKENI. The CDR3 has 13 residues. This CDR3 is CASSLGSQETQYF. The DNA of the CDR3 is TGTGCCAGCTCACTGGGCTCCCAAGAGACCCAGTACTTC.

This clone was detected once. V gene TRBV7-9 combines with J gene TRBJ2-4; tentative D call: TRBD2 (6 bases). The V gene lost 6 bases and the J gene lost 5 bases, with 26 bases spanning the gap. The CDR3 covers 18 residues. Germline loops: CDR1 SEHNR, CDR2 FQNEAQ (reference sequence). CDR3 region: CASSLYMGPGWGENIQYF. In DNA form, the CDR3 reads TGTGCCAGCAGTTTGTATATGGGACCGGGCTGGGGGGAAAACATTCAGTACTTC.

V gene TRBV30 combines with J gene TRBJ1-1, with D unclear. Per germline, CDR1 GTSNPN and CDR2 SVGIG (reference sequence). CDR3 length: 16 amino acids. Trimming cost V 0 bases and J 5 bases, with 19 bases left between them. The CDR3 sequence: CAWSVGGSVSRTEAFF. The CDR3 DNA is TGTGCCTGGAGTGTAGGAGGTTCCGTTTCTCGAACTGAAGCTTTCTTT.

This clone showed up just once. The chain carries TRBV27 and TRBJ2-4; 7 bases line up with TRBD2. This CDR3 contains 15 residues. CDR1 is MNHEY, CDR2 SMNVEV, per germline (reference sequence). V shed 7 bases, J shed 0 bases, and the junction held 6 bases outside the gene matches. The CDR3 region is CASMGLPGAKNIQYF. In DNA, the CDR3 is TGTGCCAGCATGGGACTACCGGGAGCCAAAAACATTCAGTACTTC.

The V gene is TRBV30, the J gene TRBJ1-6; no definite D call. The V gene lost 5 bases and the J gene lost 0 bases, with 11 bases spanning the gap. This CDR3 is built from 15 residues. From germline, CDR1 is GTSNPN and CDR2 SVGIG (reference sequence). The CDR3 loop is CAWWPGNSYNSPLHF. The CDR3 bases are TGTGCCTGGTGGCCCGGGAACTCCTATAATTCACCCCTCCACTTT.

This CDR3 is CASSRINTGTGRSYTF. CDR3 coding DNA: TGTGCCAGCAGCCGAATCAATACCGGGACAGGGCGAAGCTACACCTTC. The V and J genes are TRBV27 and TRBJ1-2, with 9 bases lining up with TRBD1. V was clipped by 6 bases and J by 9 bases; unmatched bases: 17. This CDR3 is 16 amino acids long. Germline assignment: CDR1 MNHEY and CDR2 SMNVEV (reference sequence).

The V gene is TRBV30, the J gene TRBJ1-2; 9 bases agree with TRBD1. This CDR3 contains 14 residues. V lost 3 bases and J lost 2; bases outside the gene matches: 4. CDR1 GTSNPN and CDR2 SVGIG come from the germline V gene (reference sequence). CDR3 region: CAWSPDRGNYGYTF. DNA for the CDR3: TGTGCCTGGAGCCCGGACAGGGGAAACTATGGCTACACCTTC. The variable domain in full, completed from reference TRBV30 and TRBJ1-2, reads SQTIHQWPATLVQPVGSPLSLECTVEGTSNPNLYWYRQAAGRGLQLLFYSVGIGQISSEVPQNLSASRPQDRQFILSSKKLLLSDSGFYLCAWSPDRGNYGYTFGSGTRLTVV.

CDR3 sequence: CASSGQESSEQYF. CDR3 in DNA: TGTGCCAGCAGCGGACAGGAGAGTTCCGAGCAGTACTTC. This chain connects TRBV9 to TRBJ2-7, with TRBD1 as a possible D gene (6 bases). V lost 3 bases, J lost 6 bases, and 13 bases lay in between. Per germline, CDR1 SGDLS and CDR2 YYNGEE. The CDR3 runs to 13 residues.

Regarding this clone: One end of the junction fails to match germline, which may point to a read error. This CDR3 is CSSSPTLGGSGANVLTF. In nucleotides, the CDR3 is TGTTCCAGCAGCCCCACCCTCGGGGGATCTGGGGCCAACGTCCTGACTTTC. J is TRBJ2-6 and V is TRBV7-9; D perhaps matches TRBD2 (6 bases). The CDR3 sequence is 17 residues long. CDR1 and CDR2 from the germline V gene are SEHNR and FQNEAQ (reference sequence).

There are a few counts of this clone. The V and J genes are TRBV30 and TRBJ1-3, with a possible D match to TRBD1 (5 bases). CDR3 length equals 13 residues. Trimming pared 4 bases from V and 2 bases from J, leaving 9 bases between. The germline V gene encodes CDR1 GTSNPN and CDR2 SVGIG (reference sequence). The CDR3 coding sequence is TGTGCCTGGAATGTGGGGCCTGGAAACACCATATATTTT. Protein: CAWNVGPGNTIYF.

V gene TRBV7-2 combines with J gene TRBJ1-1, with D perhaps TRBD1 (6 bases). CDR3 length: 13 residues. Between the trimmed V and J ends, which lost 5 bases and 7 bases, there was a span of 14 bases. The germline V gene has CDR1 SGHTA and CDR2 FQGNSA. CDR3 sequence reads: CASSLQGTHEAFF. CDR3 coding DNA: TGTGCCAGCAGCCTACAGGGTACCCATGAAGCTTTCTTT.

The CDR3 sequence is CASSLEGVTNSPLHF. The CDR3 DNA reads as TGTGCCAGCAGCTTGGAAGGGGTTACAAACTCACCCCTCCACTTT. This chain connects TRBV5-4 to TRBJ1-6; maybe TRBD1 (5 bases). CDR1 SGHNT and CDR2 YYREEE come from the germline V gene (reference sequence). This CDR3 is built from 15 residues. V lost 0 bases and J 10 bases, leaving 14 bases between the germline ends.

The chain couples TRBV6-1 to TRBJ1-2; maybe TRBD1 (6 bases). V lost 10 bases and J 4 bases, leaving 19 bases between the germline ends. The CDR3 sequence is 14 residues long. Germline V gene data show CDR1 as MNHNS and CDR2 as SASEGT. The CDR3 region is CATKWTGRGYGYTF. CDR3 DNA sequence: TGTGCCACTAAGTGGACGGGCAGGGGCTATGGCTACACCTTC.

J is TRBJ1-4 and V is TRBV19; the D gene is possibly TRBD1 (6 bases). Trimming cost V 9 bases and J 8 bases, with 16 bases left between them. Per germline, CDR1 LNHDA and CDR2 SQIVND (reference sequence). The CDR3 runs 13 residues. For the CDR3, the DNA is TGTGCCAGCAACGACAGGTTAGGGGAAAAACTGTTTTTT. It translates to CASNDRLGEKLFF.

V is TRBV2 and J is TRBJ2-3, with 13 bases identical to TRBD2. The V and J ends lost 5 bases and 7 bases, in that order; junction bases with no gene match: 6. Germline lookup yields CDR1 SNHLY and CDR2 FYNNEI. This CDR3 is built from 15 residues. The CDR3 DNA reads as TGTGCCAGCAGTCAACTAGCGGGGGGGCAATATACGCAGTATTTT. It codes for CASSQLAGGQYTQYF.

V gene TRBV6-5 combines with J gene TRBJ2-2; a possible D gene is TRBD2 (5 bases). The V end was cut by 10 bases, the J end by 3 bases, with 15 bases between. Per germline, CDR1 MNHEY and CDR2 SVGAGI. This CDR3 spans 14 amino acids. CDR3 DNA sequence: TGTGCCACCAACTGGGGAGTAGACACCGGGGAGCTGTTTTTT. Its translation is CATNWGVDTGELFF.

The J gene is TRBJ2-1, the V gene TRBV5-4; possibly TRBD2 for D (6 bases). Trimming removed 0 bases at V and 6 bases at J, with 13 bases between. This CDR3 comprises 15 residues. The V gene's germline CDR1 is SGHNT and CDR2 YYREEE (reference sequence). The CDR3 sequence: CASSLGREVANEQFF. The CDR3 DNA is TGTGCCAGCAGCTTGGGCAGGGAGGTGGCCAATGAGCAGTTCTTC.

The rearrangement joins TRBV2 to TRBJ2-3; D is unresolved. V shed 1 base and J shed 6 bases, with 14 bases lying between them. Germline V lookup: CDR1 SNHLY, CDR2 FYNNEI. The CDR3 has 15 residues. CDR3 in DNA: TGTGCCAGCAGTGAAGTTAACCGAAATGCGGATACGCAGTATTTT. It yields the protein CASSEVNRNADTQYF.

The chain couples TRBV7-9 to TRBJ2-7; TRBD1 matches 8 bases. Unmatched junction bases numbered 7, after V lost 5 bases and J lost 4 bases. Per the germline V gene, CDR1 is SEHNR and CDR2 is FQNEAQ (reference sequence). The CDR3 contains 14 residues. The CDR3 DNA follows: TGTGCCAGCAGCAAAACAGGGGGACGGTACGAGCAGTACTTC. Translated, it gives CASSKTGGRYEQYF.

This chain joins TRBV27 and TRBJ1-1; D possibly corresponds to TRBD1 (6 bases). Germline V lookup: CDR1 MNHEY, CDR2 SMNVEV (reference sequence). V was cut by 0 bases and J by 6 bases, with 11 bases left in between. The CDR3 extends over 14 amino acids. This chain's CDR3 is CASSLSRTAAEAFF. In nucleotides, the CDR3 is TGTGCCAGCAGTTTATCAAGGACAGCTGCTGAAGCTTTCTTT.

The rearrangement joins TRBV9 to TRBJ2-1; D uncertain. CDR1 and CDR2 (germline): SGDLS, YYNGEE. The CDR3 runs 13 residues. Deletions cut 0 bases from V and 7 bases from J, with 8 bases between. The CDR3, as DNA: TGTGCCAGCAGCGTAGGACTGCAGAATGAGCAGTTCTTC. It translates to CASSVGLQNEQFF.

With respect to this clone: The junction does not match germline at one end; this may be a read error. The V gene is TRBV7-9, the J gene TRBJ1-1, with TRBD1 matching 11 bases. The CDR3 extends over 17 amino acids. Germline values: CDR1 SEHNR, CDR2 FQNEAQ (reference sequence). CDR3 nucleotide sequence: TGTTCCAGCAGTTCTAAAGGACAGGGGGCAATAGACACTGAAGCTTTCTTT. Its translation: CSSSSKGQGAIDTEAFF. The full variable domain, in which reference TRBV7-9 and TRBJ1-1 provide the parts outside the CDR3, is DTGVSQNPRHKITKRGQNVTFRCDPISEHNRLYWYRQTLGQGPEFLTYFQNEAQLEKSRLLSDRFSAERPKGSFSTLEIQRTEQGDSAMYLCSSSSKGQGAIDTEAFFGQGTRLTVV.